This entry lists 17 T cell receptor beta chains sequenced from one sample in a study of T cells in Graves' hyperthyroidism and ophthalmopathy. Template material for amplifying TCR beta CDR3 regions consisted of RNA transcripts. First-round RT-PCR with HTBI primers amplified the TCR CDR3 region. TCRdb re-called the multiplex PCR reads with MiXCR, one entry per CDR3 protein. The sample has 550,000 to 650,000 distinct CDR3 sequences; roughly 15% are singletons. Sequenced: blood. These receptors were collected from a woman aged 40 to 50 with Graves' hyperthyroidism.

This clonotype was observed at least ten times. This sequence joins TRBV5-1 and TRBJ2-7, with D hard to call. Germline values: CDR1 SGHRS, CDR2 YFSETQ. The CDR3 is 13 residues long. V was shortened by 5 bases and J by 5 bases, with 14 bases between the two germline ends. The CDR3 sequence is CASRLPNRDEQYF. For the CDR3, the DNA is TGCGCCAGCAGACTACCCAACCGGGACGAGCAGTACTTC. Full variable domain (missing parts from reference TRBV5-1 and TRBJ2-7): KAGVTQTPRYLIKTRGQQVTLSCSPISGHRSVSWYQQTPGQGLQFLFEYFSETQRNKGNFPGRFSGRQFSNSRSEMNVSTLELGDSALYLCASRLPNRDEQYFGPGTRLTVT.

This clonotype was observed many times. The chain uses TRBV27 and TRBJ2-3; maybe TRBD2 (6 bases). This CDR3 has 16 amino acids. CDR1 MNHEY and CDR2 SMNVEV come from the germline V gene (reference sequence). Trimming stripped 5 bases from V and 0 bases from J, with 15 bases between. The CDR3: CASSPLVGSSTDTQYF. The CDR3 nucleotides read TGTGCCAGCAGTCCCCTGGTCGGGAGTAGCACAGATACGCAGTATTTT.

This clonotype was counted between two and nine times. The chain links TRBV6-5 to TRBJ1-4; D ambiguous. V lost 0 bases and J lost 0, with 5 bases in between. Germline values: CDR1 MNHEY, CDR2 SVGAGI. The CDR3 spans 15 residues. The DNA for the CDR3 is TGTGCCAGCAGTTACTCGGAAGCAACTAATGAAAAACTGTTTTTT. As protein: CASSYSEATNEKLFF.

This clonotype appeared many times. This chain joins TRBV7-3 and TRBJ2-7; 10 nucleotides line up with TRBD1. V shed 4 bases and J 4 bases; nucleotides not matched to a gene: 4. The germline gives CDR1 SGHTA, CDR2 FQGTGA. The CDR3 spans 14 residues. In nucleotides, the CDR3 is TGTGCCAGCAGCTCTACGGGACAGGGGTACGAGCAGTACTTC. It specifies CASSSTGQGYEQYF. The full variable domain, with the rest looked up from reference TRBV7-3 and TRBJ2-7, is GAGVSQTPSNKVTEKGKYVELRCDPISGHTALYWYRQSLGQGPEFLIYFQGTGAADDSGLPNDRFFAVRPEGSVSTLKIQRTERGDSAVYLCASSSTGQGYEQYFGPGTRLTVT.

V is TRBV11-2 and J is TRBJ1-2; tentatively, D is TRBD1 (6 bases). The CDR3 contains 14 residues. From germline, CDR1 is SGHAT and CDR2 FQNNGV. The V end lost 11 bases, the J end lost 8 bases, and 24 bases lay between the germline ends. CDR3 nucleotide sequence: TGTGCCGTGTACACTCACAGGGTTGGTGAAGGCTACACCTTC. Encoded protein: CAVYTHRVGEGYTF.

This clonotype was found many times. The chain carries TRBV27 and TRBJ2-1, with 9 bases that match TRBD1. CDR3 length: 17 amino acids. J lost 0 bases, V lost 4 bases, and 7 bases had no gene match. CDR1 MNHEY and CDR2 SMNVEV come from the germline V gene (reference sequence). The CDR3 DNA reads as TGTGCCAGCAGTTCCCGAGTGACAGGGGGCTCCTACAATGAGCAGTTCTTC. This gives the protein CASSSRVTGGSYNEQFF.

This clonotype was seen at least ten times. The CDR3 DNA reads as TGCGCCAGCAGCTTGGAAACCCCAAGGTACAATGAGCAGTTCTTC. This codes for CASSLETPRYNEQFF. The V and J genes are TRBV5-1 and TRBJ2-1; D is undetermined. The germline V and J ends were trimmed by 0 bases and 4 bases, with 11 bases remaining between them. Germline CDR1 is SGHRS and CDR2 is YFSETQ. The CDR3 consists of 15 residues.

This clonotype was counted at least ten times. The chain carries TRBV11-2 and TRBJ2-7; 9 nucleotides line up with TRBD1. Trimming cost V 5 bases and J 7 bases; bases outside gene matches: 9. This CDR3 has 14 amino acids. The V gene's germline CDR1 is SGHAT and CDR2 FQNNGV. Here the CDR3 DNA reads TGTGCCAGCAGCCGGGACAGGGTAAACGCGGAGCAGTACTTC. As protein: CASSRDRVNAEQYF.

The table lists this clonotype with a few counts. The chain couples TRBV25-1 to TRBJ2-2; 11 nucleotides align to TRBD1. The CDR3 has 16 amino acids. V lost 10 bases to trimming and J lost 6 bases; unmatched junction nucleotides: 13. The germline gives CDR1 MGHDK, CDR2 SYGVNS. The CDR3, as DNA: TGTGCCACCCCGGACAGGGGGCGAATAGGGGCCGGGGAGCTGTTTTTT. Its translation is CATPDRGRIGAGELFF.

This clonotype appeared many times. The V call is TRBV10-3, the J call TRBJ1-2; 9 bases map to TRBD1. The V gene end was trimmed by 11 bases and the J gene end by 7 bases; junction bases not matched to a gene: 11. The germline gives CDR1 ENHRY, CDR2 SYGVKD. This CDR3 contains 13 residues. The CDR3 loop reads CAAHRDRDGGYTF. DNA of the CDR3: TGTGCCGCCCACCGGGACAGGGATGGTGGCTACACCTTC.

This clonotype showed up many times. This chain uses TRBV9 with TRBJ2-5, with D unclear. From germline, CDR1 is SGDLS and CDR2 YYNGEE. The CDR3 loop spans 14 amino acids. The V gene lost 3 bases and the J gene lost 1 base, with 10 bases spanning the gap. This chain's CDR3 is CASSAGGGQETQYF. DNA of the CDR3: TGTGCCAGCAGCGCCGGTGGCGGCCAAGAGACCCAGTACTTC.

The V and J genes are TRBV7-2 and TRBJ2-1; D is unresolved. Germline V gene lookup returns CDR1 SGHTA and CDR2 FQGNSA. V lost 4 bases and J lost 2, with 12 bases in between. CDR3 length equals 15 residues. This chain's CDR3 is CASSSLYAAYNEQFF. The DNA for the CDR3 is TGTGCCAGCAGCTCTCTCTACGCGGCCTACAATGAGCAGTTCTTC.

Ten or more counts support this clonotype. This sequence joins TRBV3-1 and TRBJ1-2; TRBD1 matches at 7 bases. The CDR3 contains 13 residues. CDR1 and CDR2 from the germline V gene are LGHDT and YNNKEL (reference sequence). V lost 3 bases and J lost 6; bases outside the gene matches: 4. The chain's CDR3 is CASSHRDSNGYTF. CDR3 nucleotide sequence: TGTGCCAGCAGCCATCGGGACAGTAATGGCTACACCTTC.

The chain combines TRBV3-1 with TRBJ1-5, with 8 positions matching TRBD1. The germline V gene encodes CDR1 LGHDT and CDR2 YNNKEL (reference sequence). Trimming at V came to 4 bases and at J to 3 bases, leaving 5 bases not matched to a gene. CDR3 size: 15 residues. The CDR3 coding sequence is TGTGCCAGCAGCCTGGGACAGGCCCACAATCAGCCCCAGCATTTT. Translated: CASSLGQAHNQPQHF.

This clonotype has ten or more counts. The CDR3: CATTRNPGLGVYEQYF. As DNA, the CDR3 is TGTGCCACCACAAGGAACCCGGGACTAGGAGTTTACGAGCAGTACTTC. The rearrangement uses TRBV7-6 and TRBJ2-7; 8 bases are shared with TRBD2. CDR3 length equals 16 residues. Germline V gene lookup returns CDR1 SGHVS and CDR2 FNYEAQ. The V gene end was trimmed by 10 bases and the J gene end by 4 bases; junction bases not matched to a gene: 18.

There are many counts of this clonotype. The rearrangement uses TRBV5-1 and TRBJ2-7; D is ambiguous. Germline V gives CDR1 SGHRS, CDR2 YFSETQ. The germline V and J ends were trimmed by 0 bases and 5 bases, with 18 bases remaining between them. The CDR3 covers 16 residues. The CDR3 is CASSLEQTARADEQYF. CDR3 nucleotide sequence: TGCGCCAGCAGCTTGGAACAGACTGCTCGGGCCGACGAGCAGTACTTC.

This clonotype was observed many times. This rearrangement joins TRBV20-1 to TRBJ2-7; 9 bases agree with TRBD1. Germline CDR1 reads DFQATT; CDR2 reads SNEGSKA (reference sequence). The CDR3 consists of 15 residues. Trimming cost V 2 bases and J 1 base; bases outside gene matches: 6. The CDR3 spells CSARKPGTGSYEQYF. CDR3 nucleotide sequence: TGCAGTGCTAGAAAGCCCGGGACAGGGTCCTACGAGCAGTACTTC.